This T cell receptor (beta chain) derives from a study of shared clonotypes between healthy human individuals. Study-wide points: Larger richness was generally estimated for naive than memory subsets.

TCRdb's table, derived via immunoSEQ multiplex PCR, lists solely in-frame clones and lacks some. The table records about 1.9 million clones, around 93% of them present only once. As regards this clone: Its antigen remains unidentified. This sample includes further DNA sequences coding for the same CDR3.

The germline CDR1 and CDR2 sequences are SGHVS and FQNEAQ. V lost 1 base and J lost 4; bases outside the gene matches: 7. The CDR3 covers 16 residues. CD45RO-negative cells were positively selected for CCR7, leaving out terminally differentiated effector memory CD45RA+ cells. This receptor was identified in a man aged 18 to 35 in good health. Some clones in this sample may be carry-over from other donors' samples. Material for sequencing was naive CD8+ T cells from PBMCs. The V gene is TRBV7-8, the J gene TRBJ2-1; 7 nucleotides match TRBD2. The CDR3, as DNA: TGTGCCAGCAGCTTAGAGGGGCTAGCGGATTACAATGAGCAGTTCTTC. Translated: CASSLEGLADYNEQFF. The entire variable domain, with the rest obtained from reference TRBV7-8 and TRBJ2-1, is as follows: GAGVSQSPRYKVAKRGQDVALRCDPISGHVSLFWYQQALGQGPEFLTYFQNEAQLDKSGLPSDRFFAERPEGSVSTLKIQRTQQEDSAVYLCASSLEGLADYNEQFFGPGTRLTVL.